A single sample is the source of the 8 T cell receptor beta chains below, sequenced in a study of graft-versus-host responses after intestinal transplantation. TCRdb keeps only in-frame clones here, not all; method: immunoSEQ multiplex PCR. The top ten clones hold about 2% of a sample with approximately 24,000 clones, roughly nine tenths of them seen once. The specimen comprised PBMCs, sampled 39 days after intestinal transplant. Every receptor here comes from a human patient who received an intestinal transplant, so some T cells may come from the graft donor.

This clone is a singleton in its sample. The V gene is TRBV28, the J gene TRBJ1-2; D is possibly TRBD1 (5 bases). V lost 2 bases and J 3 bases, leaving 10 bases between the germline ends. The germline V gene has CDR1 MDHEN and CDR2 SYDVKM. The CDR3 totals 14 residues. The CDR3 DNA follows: TGTGCCAGCAGTTTAGTTTGGGGACACTATGGCTACACCTTC. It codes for CASSLVWGHYGYTF.

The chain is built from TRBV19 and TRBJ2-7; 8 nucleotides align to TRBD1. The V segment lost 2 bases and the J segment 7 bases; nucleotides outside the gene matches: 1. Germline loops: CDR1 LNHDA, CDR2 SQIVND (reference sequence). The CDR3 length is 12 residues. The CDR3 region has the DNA TGTGCCAGTAGTATAACAGGGGGAGAGCAGTACTTC. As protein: CASSITGGEQYF.

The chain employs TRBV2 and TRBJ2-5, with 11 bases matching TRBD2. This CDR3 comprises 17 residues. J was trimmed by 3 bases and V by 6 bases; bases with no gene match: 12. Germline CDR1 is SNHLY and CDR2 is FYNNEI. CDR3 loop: CASRAGTSGRREETQYF. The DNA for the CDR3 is TGTGCCAGCAGGGCCGGGACTAGCGGTAGGAGGGAAGAGACCCAGTACTTC. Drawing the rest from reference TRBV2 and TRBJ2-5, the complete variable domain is EPEVTQTPSHQVTQMGQEVILRCVPISNHLYFYWYRQILGQKVEFLVSFYNNEISEKSEIFDDQFSVERPDGSNFTLKIRSTKLEDSAMYFCASRAGTSGRREETQYFGPGTRLLVL.

CDR3 protein: CASSLAELGREQFF. DNA of the CDR3: TGTGCCAGCAGCTTAGCAGAATTGGGGAGGGAGCAGTTCTTC. The J gene is TRBJ2-1, the V gene TRBV13; D might be TRBD2 (6 bases). The CDR3 spans 14 residues. CDR1 is PRHDT, CDR2 FYEKMQ, per germline (reference sequence). Trimming shortened V by 1 base and J by 10 bases, and 14 bases separated the two germline ends.

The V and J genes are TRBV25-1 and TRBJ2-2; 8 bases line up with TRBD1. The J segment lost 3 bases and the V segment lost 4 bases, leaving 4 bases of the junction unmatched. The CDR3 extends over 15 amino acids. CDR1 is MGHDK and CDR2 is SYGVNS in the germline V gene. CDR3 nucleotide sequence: TGTGCCAGCAGTGCGCACAGGGGGTACACCGGGGAGCTGTTTTTT. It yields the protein CASSAHRGYTGELFF.

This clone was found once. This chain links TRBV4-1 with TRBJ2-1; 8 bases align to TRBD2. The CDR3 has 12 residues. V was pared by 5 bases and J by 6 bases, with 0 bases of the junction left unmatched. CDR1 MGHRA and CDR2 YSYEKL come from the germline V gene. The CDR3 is CASSTSGNEQFF. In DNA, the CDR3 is TGCGCCAGCAGCACTAGCGGCAATGAGCAGTTCTTC.

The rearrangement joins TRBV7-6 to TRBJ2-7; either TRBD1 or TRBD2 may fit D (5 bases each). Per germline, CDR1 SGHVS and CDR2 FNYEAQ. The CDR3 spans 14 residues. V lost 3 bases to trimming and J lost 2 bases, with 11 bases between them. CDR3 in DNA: TGTGCCAGCAGCTTGGGGGACGGAACCTACGAGCAGTACTTC. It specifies CASSLGDGTYEQYF.

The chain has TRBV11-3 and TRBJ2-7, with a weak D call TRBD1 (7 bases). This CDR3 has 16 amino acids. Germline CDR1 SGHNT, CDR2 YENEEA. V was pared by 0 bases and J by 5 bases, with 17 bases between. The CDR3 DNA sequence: TGTGCCAGCAGCTTAGATCTTCACAGGGGAGGTGACGAGCAGTACTTC. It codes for CASSLDLHRGGDEQYF.